This TCR beta chain was observed in a study of CD8+ T cells in alopecia areata. Broader study findings: How baseline CD8+ expansion relates to response remains uncertain (there was one nonresponder). Expanded CD8+ clones among the top 100, as well as scalp clonality, were significantly decreased by tofacitinib. Many expanded lesional clones remained in scalp and blood on tofacitinib.

cDNA prepared by RNA extraction and subsequent reverse transcription served as the template for sequencing. The table came from immunoSEQ multiplex PCR; TCRdb's copy has only in-frame clones and leaves some out. The sample holds more than 95,000 clones, over 60% seen once. Of note for this clone: What it binds is unknown.

Treatment defined: oral pan-JAK inhibitor, 5-10 mg twice daily. Collection of lesional scalp punch biopsies and peripheral blood was performed in alopecia areata patients. The V and J ends lost 6 bases and 5 bases, in that order; junction bases with no gene match: 10. Germline V CDR1 and CDR2: SQVTM, ANQGSEA. The CDR3 runs 14 residues. The chain combines TRBV29-1 with TRBJ2-5; the match to TRBD1 covers 9 bases. Specimen: CD4+ T cells sorted from blood, collected at week 4, from a patient treated with tofacitinib. This receptor was obtained from a human donor with alopecia areata. Here the CDR3 DNA reads TGCAGCGTCGAACAGGGGGCGTTTGGGGAGACCCAGTACTTC. Protein: CSVEQGAFGETQYF.